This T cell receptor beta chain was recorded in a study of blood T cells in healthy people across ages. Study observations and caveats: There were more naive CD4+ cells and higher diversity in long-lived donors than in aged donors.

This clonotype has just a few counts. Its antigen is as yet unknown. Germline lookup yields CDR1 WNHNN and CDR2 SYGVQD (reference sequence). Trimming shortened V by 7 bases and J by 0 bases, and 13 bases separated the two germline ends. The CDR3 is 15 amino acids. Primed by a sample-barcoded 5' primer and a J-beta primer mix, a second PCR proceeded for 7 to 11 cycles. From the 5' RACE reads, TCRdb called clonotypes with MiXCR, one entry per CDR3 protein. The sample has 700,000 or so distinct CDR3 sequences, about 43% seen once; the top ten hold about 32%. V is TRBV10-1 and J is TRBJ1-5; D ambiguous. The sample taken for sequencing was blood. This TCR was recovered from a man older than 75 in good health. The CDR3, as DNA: TGCGCCAGCAATGTATGGAGAAATAGCAATCAGCCCCAGCATTTT. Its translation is CASNVWRNSNQPQHF.